The rows below give T cell receptor beta chains drawn from one sample of a study of T cells in Graves' hyperthyroidism and ophthalmopathy. From the multiplex PCR reads, TCRdb called clonotypes with MiXCR, one entry per CDR3 protein. The sample records around 700,000 distinct CDR3 sequences, about 19% being singletons. Material: blood. Receptors were obtained from a woman aged 50 to 60 with Graves' hyperthyroidism that later progressed to Graves' ophthalmopathy. Both conserved end residues are part of each CDR3. Each record gives: clone size, J gene, D gene, V gene, CDR3 protein, CDR3 DNA. D genes are given only for firm matches. The size field is filled for only some rows; it gives once, few, many or a size class.

clone size: few
J gene: TRBJ1-2
D gene: .
V gene: TRBV29-1
CDR3 protein: CSVEDPGPSRYTF
CDR3 DNA: TGCAGCGTTGAAGATCCAGGGCCTTCACGCTACACCTTC

clone size: few
J gene: TRBJ1-1
D gene: .
V gene: TRBV7-2
CDR3 protein: CASTPLFYTEAFF
CDR3 DNA: TGTGCCAGCACCCCACTGTTCTACACTGAAGCTTTCTTT

clone size: many
J gene: TRBJ1-2
D gene: .
V gene: TRBV7-2
CDR3 protein: CASSLSGQSAYGYTF
CDR3 DNA: TGTGCCAGCAGCCTCTCCGGACAGAGTGCCTATGGCTACACCTTC

clone size: few
J gene: TRBJ2-1
D gene: TRBD2
V gene: TRBV10-2
CDR3 protein: CASSESVGRGVHNEQFF
CDR3 DNA: TGCGCCAGCAGTGAGTCGGTAGGGCGGGGGGTTCACAATGAGCAGTTCTTC

clone size: .
J gene: TRBJ1-2
D gene: .
V gene: TRBV27
CDR3 protein: CASSRNDPVYGYTF
CDR3 DNA: TGTGCCAGCAGCCGAAATGATCCCGTCTATGGCTACACCTTC

clone size: few
J gene: TRBJ1-2
D gene: .
V gene: TRBV2
CDR3 protein: CASRTDWGDGSGYTF
CDR3 DNA: TGTGCCAGCAGGACAGATTGGGGGGACGGAAGTGGCTACACCTTC

clone size: .
J gene: TRBJ1-3
D gene: .
V gene: TRBV10-3
CDR3 protein: CAISGTSGNTIYF
CDR3 DNA: TGTGCCATCAGCGGGACGTCTGGAAACACCATATATTTT

clone size: few
J gene: TRBJ2-6
D gene: .
V gene: TRBV6-1
CDR3 protein: CASSRTGTGANVLTF
CDR3 DNA: TGTGCCAGCAGCCGAACAGGGACGGGGGCCAACGTCCTGACTTTC

clone size: few
J gene: TRBJ1-5
D gene: TRBD1
V gene: TRBV19
CDR3 protein: CASNLGGRGDQPQHF
CDR3 DNA: TGTGCCAGTAACTTAGGGGGCAGGGGAGATCAGCCCCAGCATTTT

clone size: many
J gene: TRBJ2-4
D gene: .
V gene: TRBV20-1
CDR3 protein: CSGPRKSGDIQYF
CDR3 DNA: TGCAGTGGCCCCCGCAAGTCTGGTGACATTCAGTACTTC

clone size: many
J gene: TRBJ1-1
D gene: .
V gene: TRBV12-3/TRBV12-4
CDR3 protein: CASSLTENTEAFF
CDR3 DNA: TGTGCCAGCAGCCTCACAGAGAACACTGAAGCTTTCTTT

clone size: .
J gene: TRBJ2-7
D gene: .
V gene: TRBV9
CDR3 protein: CASSVRTDTYEQYF
CDR3 DNA: TGTGCCAGCAGCGTTCGGACGGACACCTACGAGCAGTACTTC

clone size: .
J gene: TRBJ2-2
D gene: .
V gene: TRBV20-1
CDR3 protein: CSARSVDTGELFF
CDR3 DNA: TGCAGTGCTAGAAGCGTTGACACCGGGGAGCTGTTTTTT

clone size: many
J gene: TRBJ2-5
D gene: .
V gene: TRBV7-9
CDR3 protein: CASSLVGSAQETQYF
CDR3 DNA: TGTGCCAGCAGCTTAGTTGGGTCAGCCCAAGAGACCCAGTACTTC

clone size: .
J gene: TRBJ2-3
D gene: TRBD2
V gene: TRBV4-1
CDR3 protein: CASSRGLARSTDTQYF
CDR3 DNA: TGCGCCAGCAGCCGAGGACTAGCGAGAAGCACAGATACGCAGTATTTT

clone size: few
J gene: TRBJ1-5
D gene: TRBD1
V gene: TRBV12-3/TRBV12-4
CDR3 protein: CASSPGQGAVDQPQHF
CDR3 DNA: TGTGCCAGCAGTCCGGGACAGGGGGCCGTGGATCAGCCCCAGCATTTT

clone size: .
J gene: TRBJ2-2
D gene: .
V gene: TRBV29-1
CDR3 protein: CSVETRAGGELFF
CDR3 DNA: TGCAGCGTTGAAACCAGGGCGGGTGGGGAGCTGTTTTTT

clone size: .
J gene: TRBJ2-7
D gene: .
V gene: TRBV30
CDR3 protein: CAWRLGGSSYEQYF
CDR3 DNA: TGTGCCTGGAGGCTGGGTGGTAGCTCCTACGAGCAGTACTTC

clone size: many
J gene: TRBJ1-4
D gene: .
V gene: TRBV30
CDR3 protein: CAGRWSYNEKLFF
CDR3 DNA: TGTGCCGGGCGGTGGAGCTATAATGAAAAACTGTTTTTT

clone size: few
J gene: TRBJ2-2
D gene: TRBD2
V gene: TRBV3-1
CDR3 protein: CASSQFRTSAPGELFF
CDR3 DNA: TGTGCCAGCAGCCAATTCCGGACTAGCGCTCCCGGGGAGCTGTTTTTT

clone size: many
J gene: TRBJ1-5
D gene: TRBD1
V gene: TRBV3-1
CDR3 protein: CASSQTGVSNQPQHF
CDR3 DNA: TGTGCCAGCAGCCAGACAGGGGTGAGCAATCAGCCCCAGCATTTT

clone size: many
J gene: TRBJ1-1
D gene: TRBD1
V gene: TRBV5-1
CDR3 protein: CASSWNRGRLNTEAFF
CDR3 DNA: TGCGCCAGCAGCTGGAACAGGGGGCGTCTGAACACTGAAGCTTTCTTT

clone size: .
J gene: TRBJ1-2
D gene: TRBD1
V gene: TRBV2
CDR3 protein: CASSQGQGGYYGYTF
CDR3 DNA: TGTGCCAGCAGTCAAGGACAGGGGGGTTACTATGGCTACACCTTC

clone size: few
J gene: TRBJ2-7
D gene: .
V gene: TRBV7-6
CDR3 protein: CASSLKVRGEVSYEQYF
CDR3 DNA: TGTGCCAGCAGCTTAAAGGTTCGCGGGGAAGTTTCCTACGAGCAGTACTTC

clone size: .
J gene: TRBJ1-5
D gene: .
V gene: TRBV6-2/TRBV6-3
CDR3 protein: CASSYRQYFNQPQHF
CDR3 DNA: TGTGCCAGCAGTTACCGACAGTACTTCAATCAGCCCCAGCATTTT

clone size: many
J gene: TRBJ1-1
D gene: .
V gene: TRBV11-2
CDR3 protein: CASSQVEAFF
CDR3 DNA: TGTGCCAGCAGCCAGGTGGAGGCTTTCTTT

clone size: many
J gene: TRBJ1-2
D gene: .
V gene: TRBV2
CDR3 protein: CASSERPKVNYGYTF
CDR3 DNA: TGTGCCAGCAGTGAACGGCCGAAGGTTAACTATGGCTACACCTTC

clone size: many
J gene: TRBJ2-7
D gene: .
V gene: TRBV7-2
CDR3 protein: CASSSQGGMGEQYF
CDR3 DNA: TGTGCCAGCAGCTCACAGGGCGGTATGGGCGAGCAGTACTTC

clone size: many
J gene: TRBJ1-1
D gene: .
V gene: TRBV18
CDR3 protein: CASSDTNILNTEAFF
CDR3 DNA: TGTGCCAGCTCGGATACGAACATCCTGAACACTGAAGCTTTCTTT

clone size: many
J gene: TRBJ2-1
D gene: TRBD1
V gene: TRBV2
CDR3 protein: CASTETGIYNEQFF
CDR3 DNA: TGTGCCAGCACTGAGACAGGGATCTACAATGAGCAGTTCTTC

clone size: .
J gene: TRBJ1-2
D gene: .
V gene: TRBV15
CDR3 protein: CATSRDRGAHGYTF
CDR3 DNA: TGTGCCACCAGCAGAGATCGGGGGGCCCATGGCTACACCTTC

clone size: many
J gene: TRBJ2-7
D gene: .
V gene: TRBV6-1
CDR3 protein: CASTLRGPSSYEQYF
CDR3 DNA: TGTGCCAGCACCCTAAGGGGACCTAGCTCCTACGAGCAGTACTTC

clone size: few
J gene: TRBJ2-5
D gene: .
V gene: TRBV13
CDR3 protein: CASSSTGSEIQYF
CDR3 DNA: TGTGCCAGCAGCTCCACAGGGAGTGAGATCCAGTACTTC

clone size: .
J gene: TRBJ2-3
D gene: TRBD2
V gene: TRBV6-2/TRBV6-3
CDR3 protein: CASSHPSGALTDTQYF
CDR3 DNA: TGTGCCAGCAGTCATCCGAGCGGGGCCCTCACAGATACGCAGTATTTT

clone size: .
J gene: TRBJ1-3
D gene: .
V gene: TRBV6-1
CDR3 protein: CASSGATVLSGNTIYF
CDR3 DNA: TGTGCCAGCAGTGGGGCAACGGTTCTCTCTGGAAACACCATATATTTT

clone size: many
J gene: TRBJ1-6
D gene: TRBD1
V gene: TRBV6-1
CDR3 protein: CASSRTGDNSPLHF
CDR3 DNA: TGTGCCAGCAGCCGGACAGGGGATAATTCACCCCTCCACTTT

clone size: few
J gene: TRBJ1-2
D gene: .
V gene: TRBV5-6
CDR3 protein: CASTHLDVLANYGYTF
CDR3 DNA: TGTGCCAGCACCCACCTGGACGTGTTAGCTAACTATGGCTACACCTTC

clone size: .
J gene: TRBJ1-1
D gene: .
V gene: TRBV24-1
CDR3 protein: CAPTLGDTEAFF
CDR3 DNA: TGTGCCCCGACTCTGGGGGACACTGAAGCTTTCTTT

clone size: few
J gene: TRBJ1-5
D gene: TRBD1
V gene: TRBV27
CDR3 protein: CASSPWTGGLGQPQHF
CDR3 DNA: TGTGCCAGCAGTCCCTGGACAGGGGGTCTTGGTCAGCCCCAGCATTTT

clone size: many
J gene: TRBJ2-5
D gene: TRBD1
V gene: TRBV6-1
CDR3 protein: CASSLSTGTGETQYF
CDR3 DNA: TGTGCCAGCAGTCTGAGCACAGGGACAGGGGAGACCCAGTACTTC

clone size: many
J gene: TRBJ1-1
D gene: TRBD1
V gene: TRBV11-1
CDR3 protein: CASSSRTGAGTEAFF
CDR3 DNA: TGTGCCAGCAGCAGCAGGACAGGGGCCGGCACTGAAGCTTTCTTT

clone size: many
J gene: TRBJ1-1
D gene: .
V gene: TRBV5-1
CDR3 protein: CASSLEGLSTEAFF
CDR3 DNA: TGTGCCAGCAGCTTAGAAGGCCTTAGCACTGAAGCTTTCTTT

clone size: .
J gene: TRBJ1-2
D gene: TRBD1
V gene: TRBV5-5
CDR3 protein: CASSLGGQGINGYTF
CDR3 DNA: TGTGCCAGCAGCTTGGGCGGACAGGGAATTAATGGCTACACCTTC

clone size: .
J gene: TRBJ1-5
D gene: TRBD1
V gene: TRBV12-3/TRBV12-4
CDR3 protein: CASSFRTGGPSPQHF
CDR3 DNA: TGTGCCAGCAGCTTTAGGACAGGGGGTCCCTCCCCCCAGCATTTT

clone size: .
J gene: TRBJ2-7
D gene: TRBD1
V gene: TRBV12-3/TRBV12-4
CDR3 protein: CASSSGLDRVLTYEQYF
CDR3 DNA: TGTGCCAGCAGCTCGGGGCTCGACAGGGTTCTCACCTACGAGCAGTACTTC

clone size: few
J gene: TRBJ2-3
D gene: .
V gene: TRBV3-1
CDR3 protein: CASSQGRGPYTQYF
CDR3 DNA: TGTGCCAGCAGCCAAGGACGGGGCCCCTATACGCAGTATTTT